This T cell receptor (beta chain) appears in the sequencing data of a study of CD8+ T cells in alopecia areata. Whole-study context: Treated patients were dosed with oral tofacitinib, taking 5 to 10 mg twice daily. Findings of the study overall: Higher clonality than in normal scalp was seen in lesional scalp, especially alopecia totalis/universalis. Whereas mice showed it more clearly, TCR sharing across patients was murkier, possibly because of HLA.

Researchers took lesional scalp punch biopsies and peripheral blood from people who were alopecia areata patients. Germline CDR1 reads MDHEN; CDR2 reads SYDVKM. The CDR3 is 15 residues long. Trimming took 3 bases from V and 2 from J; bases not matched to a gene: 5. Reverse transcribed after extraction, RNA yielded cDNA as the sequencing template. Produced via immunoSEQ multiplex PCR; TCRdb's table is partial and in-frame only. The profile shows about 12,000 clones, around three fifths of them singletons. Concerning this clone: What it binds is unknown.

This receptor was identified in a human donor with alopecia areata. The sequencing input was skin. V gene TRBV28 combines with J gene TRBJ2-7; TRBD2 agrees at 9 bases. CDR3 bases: TGTGCCAGCAGTTTTTTAGCGGGAGCCACCTACGAGCAGTACTTC. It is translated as CASSFLAGATYEQYF.